Listed here are 12 T cell receptor beta chains from one sample, sequenced in a study of T cell clones after liver transplantation. The method was immunoSEQ multiplex PCR; TCRdb's version includes in-frame clones alone and lacks a portion of them. Here the sample spans some 60,000 clones, 71% being singletons. The sample here was CD4+ T cells from blood, taken before liver transplant. The receptors were gathered from a human donor who received a liver transplant.

The chain links TRBV30 to TRBJ1-2; D not resolved. The CDR3 totals 12 residues. V was pared by 4 bases and J by 7 bases, with 13 bases between. Germline loops: CDR1 GTSNPN, CDR2 SVGIG (reference sequence). CDR3 amino acids: CAWIVPGGGYTF. In DNA form, the CDR3 reads TGTGCCTGGATCGTTCCCGGAGGTGGCTACACCTTC. The full variable domain, completed using reference TRBV30 and TRBJ1-2, is SQTIHQWPATLVQPVGSPLSLECTVEGTSNPNLYWYRQAAGRGLQLLFYSVGIGQISSEVPQNLSASRPQDRQFILSSKKLLLSDSGFYLCAWIVPGGGYTFGSGTRLTVV.

Concerning this clone: The junction does not match germline at one end; this may be a read error. The chain recombines TRBV30 with TRBJ2-3; 9 bases are a match to TRBD2. The CDR3 extends over 14 amino acids. The germline CDR1 and CDR2 sequences are GTSNPN and SVGIG (reference sequence). In nucleotides, the CDR3 is TGTGCCCGGAGTGGGTTAGCGGGGGATGGTACGCAGTATTTT. Amino acid sequence: CARSGLAGDGTQYF.

The V gene is TRBV11-2, the J gene TRBJ1-2; the D gene is possibly TRBD1 (6 bases). The V gene's germline CDR1 is SGHAT and CDR2 FQNNGV. The V end lost 5 bases, the J end lost 4 bases, and 11 bases lay between the germline ends. The CDR3 consists of 13 residues. The CDR3 nucleotides are TGTGCCAGCAGCCCCGACAGGTCCTATGGCTACACCTTC. Amino acid sequence: CASSPDRSYGYTF.

This chain links TRBV4-1 with TRBJ2-5; TRBD1 matches 7 bases. Trimming removed 1 base from V and 3 bases from J; junction bases left unmatched: 2. The CDR3 loop spans 14 amino acids. The V gene's germline CDR1 is MGHRA and CDR2 YSYEKL. The CDR3 coding sequence is TGCGCCAGCAGCCAAGCTACAGGGGAAGAGACCCAGTACTTC. It is translated as CASSQATGEETQYF.

This chain's CDR3 is CASSLPGGNSPLHF. The CDR3 DNA reads TGTGCCAGCAGCCTACCAGGGGGTAATTCACCCCTCCACTTT. The V and J genes are TRBV5-6 and TRBJ1-6; 7 bases line up with TRBD1. Germline V CDR1 and CDR2: SGHDT, YYEEEE. The length of the CDR3 is 14 residues. With 4 bases clipped from V and 6 bases from J, the junction kept 4 bases outside the gene matches. The complete variable domain, with remaining parts taken from reference TRBV5-6 and TRBJ1-6, reads DAGVTQSPTHLIKTRGQQVTLRCSPKSGHDTVSWYQQALGQGPQFIFQYYEEEERQRGNFPDRFSGHQFPNYSSELNVNALLLGDSALYLCASSLPGGNSPLHFGNGTRLTVT.

The genes are TRBV15 and TRBJ2-7; D is uncertain. Germline CDR1 LNHNV, CDR2 YYDKDF (reference sequence). Trimming took 1 base from V and 3 from J, leaving 7 bases between them. The CDR3 is made up of 13 amino acids. This CDR3 is CATSRAAGYEQYF. The DNA of the CDR3 is TGTGCCACCAGCAGAGCCGCCGGCTACGAGCAGTACTTC. Looking up the rest from reference TRBV15 and TRBJ2-7 gives the full variable domain: DAMVIQNPRYQVTQFGKPVTLSCSQTLNHNVMYWYQQKSSQAPKLLFHYYDKDFNNEADTPDNFQSRRPNTSFCFLDIRSPGLGDTAMYLCATSRAAGYEQYFGPGTRLTVT.

In nucleotides, the CDR3 is TGTGCCAGCAGTGAACAGGCCGCGGGTGAGCAGTTCTTC. Translating it yields CASSEQAAGEQFF. The chain links TRBV6-1 to TRBJ2-1; D might be TRBD2 (5 bases). The CDR3 loop spans 13 amino acids. Trimming stripped 2 bases from V and 9 bases from J, with 11 bases between. The germline gives CDR1 MNHNS, CDR2 SASEGT.

This clone was picked up a small number of times. This chain uses TRBV28 with TRBJ1-5, with D perhaps matching TRBD1 (5 bases). Germline assignment: CDR1 MDHEN and CDR2 SYDVKM. The CDR3 runs 15 residues. Trimming pared 3 bases from V and 1 base from J, leaving 10 bases between. The CDR3 protein is CASSLVQGSNQPQHF. The CDR3 DNA is TGTGCCAGCAGTTTGGTGCAGGGAAGCAATCAGCCCCAGCATTTT.

This clone came up many times. J is TRBJ2-2 and V is TRBV5-6; D might be TRBD1 (6 bases). The V end lost 2 bases, the J end lost 5 bases, and 13 bases lay between the germline ends. The germline gives CDR1 SGHDT, CDR2 YYEEEE. This CDR3 is 15 amino acids long. The CDR3 coding sequence is TGTGCCAGCAGCTTTCGGACAGTACCTACCGGGGAGCTGTTTTTT. Translating it yields CASSFRTVPTGELFF.

This clone was counted ten times or more. Additional DNA sequences in this sample encode the identical CDR3. The rearrangement joins TRBV9 to TRBJ1-2, with 10 bases that match TRBD1. The V gene end was trimmed by 3 bases and the J gene end by 4 bases; junction bases not matched to a gene: 3. Germline assignment: CDR1 SGDLS and CDR2 YYNGEE. The CDR3 runs 14 residues. This chain's CDR3 is CASSGGDRGYGYTF. In DNA, the CDR3 is TGTGCCAGCAGCGGAGGGGACAGGGGCTATGGCTACACCTTC. Combining the CDR3 with reference TRBV9 and TRBJ1-2 gives the whole variable domain DSGVTQTPKHLITATGQRVTLRCSPRSGDLSVYWYQQSLDQGLQFLIQYYNGEERAKGNILERFSAQQFPDLHSELNLSSLELGDSALYFCASSGGDRGYGYTFGSGTRLTVV.

The V call is TRBV11-2, the J call TRBJ2-7; D ambiguous. From germline, CDR1 is SGHAT and CDR2 FQNNGV. Trimming removed 4 bases from V and 6 bases from J, with 19 bases in between. This CDR3 region has 15 residues. Written as DNA, the CDR3 is TGTGCCAGCAGCTCCCAATCTCAAGATCCTAGCGAGCAGTACTTC. Amino acid sequence: CASSSQSQDPSEQYF.

This clone was seen a few times. The chain employs TRBV18 and TRBJ2-2; D might be TRBD1 (5 bases). Germline CDR1 and CDR2: KGHSH and LQKENI. The CDR3 has 15 amino acids. The germline V and J ends were trimmed by 6 bases and 0 bases, with 11 bases remaining between them. This CDR3 is CASSWGRANTGELFF. Here the CDR3 DNA reads TGTGCCAGCTCCTGGGGCAGGGCGAACACCGGGGAGCTGTTTTTT.